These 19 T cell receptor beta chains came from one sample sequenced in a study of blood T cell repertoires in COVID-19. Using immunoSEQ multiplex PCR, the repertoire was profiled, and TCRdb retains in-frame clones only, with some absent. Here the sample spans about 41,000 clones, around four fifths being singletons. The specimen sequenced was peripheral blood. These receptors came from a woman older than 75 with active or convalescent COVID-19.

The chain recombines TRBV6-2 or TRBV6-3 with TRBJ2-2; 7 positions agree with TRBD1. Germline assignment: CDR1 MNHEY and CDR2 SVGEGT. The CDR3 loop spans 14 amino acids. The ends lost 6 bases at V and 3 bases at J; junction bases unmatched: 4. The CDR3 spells CASSPGQDTGELFF. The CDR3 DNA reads TGTGCCAGCAGCCCAGGACAGGACACCGGGGAGCTGTTTTTT.

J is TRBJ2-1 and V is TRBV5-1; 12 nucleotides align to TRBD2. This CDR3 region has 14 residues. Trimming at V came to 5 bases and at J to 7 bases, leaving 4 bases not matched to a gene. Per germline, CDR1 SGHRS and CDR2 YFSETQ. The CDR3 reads CASSGLAGGNEQFF. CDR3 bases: TGCGCCAGCAGTGGGCTAGCGGGAGGGAATGAGCAGTTCTTC.

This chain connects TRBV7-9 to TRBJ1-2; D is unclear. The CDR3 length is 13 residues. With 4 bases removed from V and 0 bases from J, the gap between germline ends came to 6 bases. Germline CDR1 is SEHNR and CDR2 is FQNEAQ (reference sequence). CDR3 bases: TGTGCCAGCAGCTCCACAACTAACTATGGCTACACCTTC. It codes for CASSSTTNYGYTF.

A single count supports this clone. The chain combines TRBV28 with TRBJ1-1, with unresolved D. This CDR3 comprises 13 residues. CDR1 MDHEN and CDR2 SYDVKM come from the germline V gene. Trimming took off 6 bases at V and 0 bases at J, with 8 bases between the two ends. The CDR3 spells CASRSSVNTEAFF. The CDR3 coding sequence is TGTGCCAGCAGAAGTTCGGTGAACACTGAAGCTTTCTTT. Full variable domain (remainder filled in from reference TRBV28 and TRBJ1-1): DVKVTQSSRYLVKRTGEKVFLECVQDMDHENMFWYRQDPGLGLRLIYFSYDVKMKEKGDIPEGYSVSREKKERFSLILESASTNQTSMYLCASRSSVNTEAFFGQGTRLTVV.

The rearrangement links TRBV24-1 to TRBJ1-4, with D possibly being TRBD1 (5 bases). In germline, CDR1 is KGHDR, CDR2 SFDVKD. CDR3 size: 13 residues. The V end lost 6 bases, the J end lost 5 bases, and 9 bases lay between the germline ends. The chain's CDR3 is CATSPGGNEKLFF. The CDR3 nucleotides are TGTGCCACCAGTCCCGGGGGGAATGAAAAACTGTTTTTT.

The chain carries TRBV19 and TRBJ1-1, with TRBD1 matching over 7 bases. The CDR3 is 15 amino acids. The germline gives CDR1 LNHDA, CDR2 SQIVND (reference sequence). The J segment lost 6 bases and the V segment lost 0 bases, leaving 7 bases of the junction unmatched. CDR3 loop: CASSIDAQGRAEAFF. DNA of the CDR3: TGTGCCAGTAGTATAGATGCACAGGGGCGAGCTGAAGCTTTCTTT.

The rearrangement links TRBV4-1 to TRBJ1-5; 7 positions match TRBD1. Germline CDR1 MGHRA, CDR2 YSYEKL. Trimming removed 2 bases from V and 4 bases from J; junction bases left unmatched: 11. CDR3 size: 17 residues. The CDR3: CASSQLAGTVGNQPQHF. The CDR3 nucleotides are TGCGCCAGCAGCCAACTTGCAGGGACAGTGGGGAATCAGCCCCAGCATTTT.

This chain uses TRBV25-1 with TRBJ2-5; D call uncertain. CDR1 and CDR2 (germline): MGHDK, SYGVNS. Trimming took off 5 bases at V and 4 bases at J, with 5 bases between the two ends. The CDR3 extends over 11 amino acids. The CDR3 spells CASSLRETQYF. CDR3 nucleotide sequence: TGTGCCAGCAGTCTCCGAGAGACCCAGTACTTC.

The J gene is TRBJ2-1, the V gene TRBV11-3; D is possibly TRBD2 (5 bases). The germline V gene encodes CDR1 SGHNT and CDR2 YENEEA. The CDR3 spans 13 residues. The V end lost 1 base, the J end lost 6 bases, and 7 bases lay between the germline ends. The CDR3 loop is CASSLVSGNEQFF. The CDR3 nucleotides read TGTGCCAGCAGCTTAGTAAGCGGCAATGAGCAGTTCTTC.

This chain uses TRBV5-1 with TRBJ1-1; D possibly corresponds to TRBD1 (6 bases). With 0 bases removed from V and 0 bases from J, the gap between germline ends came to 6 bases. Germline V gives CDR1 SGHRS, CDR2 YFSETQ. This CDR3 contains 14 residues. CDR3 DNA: TGCGCCAGCAGCTTGGAGGGGGTGAACACTGAAGCTTTCTTT. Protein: CASSLEGVNTEAFF.

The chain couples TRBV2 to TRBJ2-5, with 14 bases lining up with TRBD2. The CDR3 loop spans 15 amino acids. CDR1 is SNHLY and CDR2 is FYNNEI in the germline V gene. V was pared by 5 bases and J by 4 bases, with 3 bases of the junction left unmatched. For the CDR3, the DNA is TGTGCCAGCAGTAAGACTAGCGGGAGGGGAGAGACCCAGTACTTC. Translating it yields CASSKTSGRGETQYF.

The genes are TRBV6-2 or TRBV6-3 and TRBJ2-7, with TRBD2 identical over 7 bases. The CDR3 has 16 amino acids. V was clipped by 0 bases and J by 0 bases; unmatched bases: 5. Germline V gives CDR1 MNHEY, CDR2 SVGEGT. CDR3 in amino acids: CASSYSIGGSSYEQYF. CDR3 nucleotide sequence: TGTGCCAGCAGTTACTCGATAGGCGGGAGCTCCTACGAGCAGTACTTC.

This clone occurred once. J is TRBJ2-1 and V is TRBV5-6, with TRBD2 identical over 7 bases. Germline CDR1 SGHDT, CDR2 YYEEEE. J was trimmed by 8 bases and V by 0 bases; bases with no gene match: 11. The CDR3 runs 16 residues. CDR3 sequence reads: CASSLAVQRDSDEQFF. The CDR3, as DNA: TGTGCCAGCAGCTTGGCGGTACAGCGGGATTCGGATGAGCAGTTCTTC.

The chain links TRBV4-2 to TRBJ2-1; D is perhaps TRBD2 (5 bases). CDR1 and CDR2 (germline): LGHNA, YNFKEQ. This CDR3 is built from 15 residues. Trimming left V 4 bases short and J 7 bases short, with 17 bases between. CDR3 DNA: TGTGCCAGCAGCCCCCCGGGCCGGGAAGGGAATGAGCAGTTCTTC. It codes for CASSPPGREGNEQFF.

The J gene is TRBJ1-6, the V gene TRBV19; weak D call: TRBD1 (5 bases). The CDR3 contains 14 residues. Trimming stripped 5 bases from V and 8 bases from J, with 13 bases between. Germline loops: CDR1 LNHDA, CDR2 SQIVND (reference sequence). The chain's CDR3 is CASSSDSKDSPLHF. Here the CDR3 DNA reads TGTGCCAGTAGTTCCGACAGTAAGGATTCACCCCTCCACTTT.

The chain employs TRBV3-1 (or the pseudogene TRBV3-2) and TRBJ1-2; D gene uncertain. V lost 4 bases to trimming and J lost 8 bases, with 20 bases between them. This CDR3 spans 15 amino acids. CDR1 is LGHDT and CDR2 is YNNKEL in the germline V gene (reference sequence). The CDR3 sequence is CASSLNTLALGGYTF. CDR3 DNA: TGTGCCAGCAGCCTTAACACCTTGGCCTTGGGCGGCTACACCTTC.

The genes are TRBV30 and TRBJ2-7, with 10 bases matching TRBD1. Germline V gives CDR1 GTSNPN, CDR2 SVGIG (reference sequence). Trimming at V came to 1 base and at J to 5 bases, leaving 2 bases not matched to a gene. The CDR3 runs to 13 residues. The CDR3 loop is CAWSAGQGDEQYF. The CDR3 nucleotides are TGTGCCTGGAGTGCCGGACAGGGGGACGAGCAGTACTTC.

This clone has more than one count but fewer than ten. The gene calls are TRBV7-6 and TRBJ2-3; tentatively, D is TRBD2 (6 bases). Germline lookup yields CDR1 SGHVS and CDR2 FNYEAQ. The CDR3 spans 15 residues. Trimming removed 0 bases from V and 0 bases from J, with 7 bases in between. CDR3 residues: CASSLAGGSTDTQYF. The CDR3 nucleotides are TGTGCCAGCAGCTTAGCGGGGGGAAGCACAGATACGCAGTATTTT.

The CDR3 is CASSLEDRGLGANVLTF. CDR3 sequence (DNA): TGTGCCAGCAGCTTAGAGGACAGGGGACTCGGGGCCAACGTCCTGACTTTC. The chain uses TRBV13 and TRBJ2-6; 9 nucleotides line up with TRBD1. CDR1 and CDR2 from the germline V gene are PRHDT and FYEKMQ (reference sequence). The CDR3 spans 17 residues. V trimming: 1 base; J trimming: 4 bases; junction bases outside the gene matches: 5.